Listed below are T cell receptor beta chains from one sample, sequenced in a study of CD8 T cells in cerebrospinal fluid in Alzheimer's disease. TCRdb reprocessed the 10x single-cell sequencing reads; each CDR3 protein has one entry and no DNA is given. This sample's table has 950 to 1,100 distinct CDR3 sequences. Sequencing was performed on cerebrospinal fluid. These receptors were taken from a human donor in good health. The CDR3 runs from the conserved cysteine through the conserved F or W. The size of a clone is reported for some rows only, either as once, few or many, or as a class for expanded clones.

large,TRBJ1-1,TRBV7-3,CASSYGVATEAFF
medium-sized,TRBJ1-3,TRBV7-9,CASSHLRGLGGNTIYF
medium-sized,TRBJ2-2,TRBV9,CASRPSAGELFF
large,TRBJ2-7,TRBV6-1,CASSVDQGRPYEQYF
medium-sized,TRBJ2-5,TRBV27,CASSPGLAGALLGTQYF
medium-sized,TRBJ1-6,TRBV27,CASRPSYDSPLHF
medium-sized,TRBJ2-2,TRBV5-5,CASSLGDPGELFF
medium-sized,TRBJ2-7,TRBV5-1,CASSLGGGTGYEQYF
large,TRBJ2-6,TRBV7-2,CASSRVFAPSGANVLTF
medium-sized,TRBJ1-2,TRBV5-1,CASSLGMGGDGYTF
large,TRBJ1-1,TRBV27,CASSNREGAFF
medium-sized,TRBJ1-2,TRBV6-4,CASSDGGLYGYTF
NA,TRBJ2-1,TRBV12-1,CASSLPGLGYNEQFF
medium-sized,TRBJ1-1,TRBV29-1,CSAMTGVMNTEAFF
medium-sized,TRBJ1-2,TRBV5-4,CASSLGYSNYGYTF
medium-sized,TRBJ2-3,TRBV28,CASRFLRDRVSDTQYF
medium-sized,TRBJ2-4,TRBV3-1,CASSPEPGTKDIQYF
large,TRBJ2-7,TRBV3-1,CASSRGESSYEQYF
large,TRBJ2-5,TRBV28,CASRVGRTLTRETQYF
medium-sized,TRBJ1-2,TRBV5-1,CASSLGDRGNYGYTF
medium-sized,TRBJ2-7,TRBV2,CASIPKQAYEQYF
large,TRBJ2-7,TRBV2,CASSDSFGEQYF
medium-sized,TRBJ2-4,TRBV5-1,CASSLGTGEGGIQYF
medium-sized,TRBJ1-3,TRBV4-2,CASSQFQGVSGNTIYF
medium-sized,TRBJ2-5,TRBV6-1,CASSEAGGGVSETQYF
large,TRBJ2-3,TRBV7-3,CASSLRESDTQYF
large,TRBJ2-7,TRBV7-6,CASSSVGAYEQYF
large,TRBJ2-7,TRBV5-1,CASSLPTGGEQYF
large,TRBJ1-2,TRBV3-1,CASSQDPHGGDGYTF
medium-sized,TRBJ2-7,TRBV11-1,CASSLVTGNYEQYF
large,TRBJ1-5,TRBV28,CASTRYRAANNQPQHF
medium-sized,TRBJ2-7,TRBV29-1,CSVVNRGTIEQYF
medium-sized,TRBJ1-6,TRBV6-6,CASSYSKDVGALGPLHF
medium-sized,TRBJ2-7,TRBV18,CASSPTGTTYEQYF
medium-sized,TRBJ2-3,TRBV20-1,CSILRGADTQYF
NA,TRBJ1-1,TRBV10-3,CAISADLGEAFF
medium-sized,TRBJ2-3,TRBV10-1,CASSATMGLTDTQYF
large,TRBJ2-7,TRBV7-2,CAAAGGPYSYEQYF
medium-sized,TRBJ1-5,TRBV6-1,CASSPTGPGNQPQHF
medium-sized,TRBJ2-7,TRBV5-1,CASSAQEAGEQYF
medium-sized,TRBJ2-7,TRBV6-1,CASSPRDREHEQYF
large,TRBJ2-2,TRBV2,CASSEGKLAPGELFF
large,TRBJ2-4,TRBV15,CATSRDRTGGMRNIQYF
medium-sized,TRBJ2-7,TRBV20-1,CSAGTSGGDREQYF
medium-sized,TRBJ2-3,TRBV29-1,CSVVALLSLTDTQYF
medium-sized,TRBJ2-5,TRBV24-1,CATSSTSGAETQYF
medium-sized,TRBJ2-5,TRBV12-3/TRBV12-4,CASSLRSQETQYF
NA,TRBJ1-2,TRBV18,CASSPEMGQGPQNYGYTF